This is a list of T cell receptor beta chains from one sample in a study of shared clonotypes between healthy human individuals. Clones were sequenced by immunoSEQ multiplex PCR, and TCRdb holds only the in-frame ones, with some missing. In the table there are over a million clones, around 97% of which are singletons. Sequencing was performed on naive CD4+ T cells sorted from blood. The receptors come from a man between 25 and 39 years old in good health. CDR3s include the opening cysteine and the closing phenylalanine or tryptophan. The order of the fields is V gene, J gene, clone size, D gene, CDR3 DNA, CDR3 protein. A D gene is named only where the DNA matches it firmly. A clone size is listed for some rows: how often the clone was seen (once, few, many), or a class if it is expanded.

>TRBV28|TRBJ1-1|NA|NA
TGTGCCAGCAGTGTGCGGGGAAGAGCTTTCTTT
CASSVRGRAFF
>TRBV5-1|TRBJ2-5|NA|NA
TGCGCCAGCTCCCCTGGGGAGACCCAGTACTTC
CASSPGETQYF
>TRBV10-1|TRBJ2-7|NA|NA
TGCGCCAGCAGTGAGTTGGTGGGCGAGCAGTACTTC
CASSELVGEQYF
>TRBV29-1|TRBJ2-1|NA|TRBD2
TGCAGCGTCCCACTAGCGGGAGTATCCTACAATGAGCAGTTCTTC
CSVPLAGVSYNEQFF
>TRBV18|TRBJ2-7|NA|TRBD1
TGTGCCAGCTCACCTTTTGGGACAGGGACCTCCTACGAGCAGTACTTC
CASSPFGTGTSYEQYF
>TRBV16|TRBJ2-5|NA|NA
TGTGCCAGCAGCAGACCTCAGGACAGCCCGCCGGAGACCCAGTACTTC
CASSRPQDSPPETQYF
>TRBV6-5|TRBJ2-7|once|NA
TGTGCCAGCAGTTACGAGGAACCTAGCTCCTACGAGCAGTACTTC
CASSYEEPSSYEQYF
>TRBV20-1|TRBJ2-1|NA|NA
TGCAGTGCCCGACTTGGGAATGAGCAGTTCTTC
CSARLGNEQFF
>TRBV5-4|TRBJ2-7|NA|NA
TGTGCCAGCAGCTTGGCTCAGGGGCTCGAGCAGTACTTC
CASSLAQGLEQYF
>TRBV6-1|TRBJ2-1|NA|TRBD2
TGTGCCAGCAGTGGGCAAGCGGGAGTATGGGTGAATGAGCAGTTCTTC
CASSGQAGVWVNEQFF
>TRBV5-5|TRBJ1-2|NA|TRBD1
TGTGCCAGCAGCCCGTCGCTGGGACAGGGGAACTATGGCTACACCTTC
CASSPSLGQGNYGYTF
>TRBV5-8|TRBJ2-1|NA|NA
TGTGCCAGCAGCTTAAACAATGAGCAGTTCTTC
CASSLNNEQFF
>TRBV5-4|TRBJ2-1|NA|NA
TGTGCCAGCAGCTTGGAGGGGAGGAATGAGCAGTTCTTC
CASSLEGRNEQFF
>TRBV10-3|TRBJ2-2|NA|TRBD2
TGTGCCATCAGTGGATTCGGTTCCACGACTAGCGGGAGCAAGAGCACCGGGGAGCTGTTTTTT
CAISGFGSTTSGSKSTGELFF
>TRBV27|TRBJ2-7|NA|TRBD1
TGTGCCAGCAGTACGCCGGACAGGGGGCTCCTCGAGCAGTACTTC
CASSTPDRGLLEQYF
>TRBV30|TRBJ2-7|NA|NA
TGTGCCTGGAGTACAGGCCCCTACGAGCAGTACTTC
CAWSTGPYEQYF
>TRBV7-6|TRBJ2-5|few|NA
TGTGCCAGCAGTCCTCGTATAGTCGAGACCCAGTACTTC
CASSPRIVETQYF
>TRBV6-6|TRBJ2-1|NA|TRBD2
TGTGCCAGCAGTAATATAGCGGGAGGGCCGTTGAATGAGCAGTTCTTC
CASSNIAGGPLNEQFF
>TRBV9|TRBJ2-1|NA|TRBD1
TGTGCCAGCAGCTTCTCAAGGACAGGCCGGGTCCCAAACAATGAGCAGTTCTTC
CASSFSRTGRVPNNEQFF
>TRBV2|TRBJ2-1|NA|NA
TGTGCCAGCAGTGAATCCGGGAGCCCACGCAATGAGCAGTTCTTC
CASSESGSPRNEQFF
>TRBV5-1|TRBJ1-5|NA|NA
TGCGCCAGCAGCATTGGGACCGATCAGCCCCAGCATTTT
CASSIGTDQPQHF
>TRBV11-3|TRBJ2-1|NA|NA
TGTGCCAGCAGCCCCCCTTACAATGAGCAGTTCTTC
CASSPPYNEQFF
>TRBV6-1|TRBJ2-3|NA|TRBD2
TGTGCCAGCAGTGAAGTCGGTAGGCAGCGGGAGAGGGCCTTGATGACAGATACGCAGTATTTT
CASSEVGRQRERALMTDTQYF
>TRBV18|TRBJ2-7|NA|NA
TGTGCCAGCTCACCCACGGTGCAAGGATACGAGCAGTACTTC
CASSPTVQGYEQYF
>TRBV4-1|TRBJ2-1|NA|TRBD2
TGCGCCAGCAGCCAAGACGGAAGCGGGAGGGCCTCGGGCAATGAGCAGTTCTTC
CASSQDGSGRASGNEQFF
>TRBV6-1|TRBJ2-7|NA|TRBD1
TGTGCCAGCAGTTTTGACAGGGTCGAGCAGTACTTC
CASSFDRVEQYF
>TRBV28|TRBJ2-7|NA|NA
TGTGCCAGCACCCTACCGGGACACCCCTACGAGCAGTACTTC
CASTLPGHPYEQYF
>TRBV5-1|TRBJ2-7|NA|NA
TGCGCCAGCAGCTTAGGGACCAGCTCCTACGAGCAGTACTTC
CASSLGTSSYEQYF
>TRBV19|TRBJ2-7|NA|TRBD2
TGTGCCAGTAGAGATAGCGGGAGAACTTACGAGCAGTACTTC
CASRDSGRTYEQYF
>TRBV5-8|TRBJ2-3|NA|NA
TGTGCCAGCAGCTCAATACAGGGCCCAGATACGCAGTATTTT
CASSSIQGPDTQYF
>TRBV18|TRBJ1-4|NA|NA
TGTGCCAGCTCACCTAATTACCTTGAAAAACTGTTTTTT
CASSPNYLEKLFF
>TRBV10-3|TRBJ2-7|once|TRBD2
TGTGCCATCAGTGAGTCCCCTAGCGGGAGGGCCTACGAGCAGTACTTC
CAISESPSGRAYEQYF
>TRBV18|TRBJ1-1|NA|NA
TGTGCCAGCTCACCCCGCGAGGGGTCATCGAACACTGAAGCTTTCTTT
CASSPREGSSNTEAFF
>TRBV5-4|TRBJ1-4|once|TRBD1
TGTGCCAGCAGCTTGTTAAGTAAAGGACAGGGAGAAAAACTGTTTTTT
CASSLLSKGQGEKLFF
>TRBV6-5|TRBJ1-5|NA|NA
TGTGCCACTTCCGAGGGGGTAAATCAGCCCCAGCATTTT
CATSEGVNQPQHF
>TRBV28|TRBJ2-7|NA|NA
TGTGCCAGCAGTTTCTACATGGGACTCTCCTACGAGCAGTACTTC
CASSFYMGLSYEQYF
>TRBV5-1|TRBJ2-7|once|NA
TGCGCCAGCAGCTTGCCGTCGTCGGGGTTCGAGCAGTACTTC
CASSLPSSGFEQYF
>TRBV9|TRBJ1-5|NA|NA
TGTGCCAGCAGCATTGACACCTATCAGCCCCAGCATTTT
CASSIDTYQPQHF
>TRBV4-2|TRBJ2-7|NA|TRBD2
TGTGCCAGCAGCCCCCGGGGGGAGGATGGGCAGTACTTC
CASSPRGEDGQYF
>TRBV18|TRBJ2-6|NA|NA
TGTGCCAGCTCTTCGGGTTTTTCTGGGGCCAACGTCCTGACTTTC
CASSSGFSGANVLTF
>TRBV6-1|TRBJ2-2|once|NA
TGTGCCAGCAGAACTCAGGCTGGCACCGGGGAGCTGTTTTTT
CASRTQAGTGELFF
>TRBV29-1|TRBJ2-5|NA|NA
TGCAGCGTTCGCCTTAGGACCGGGCAGGGGAGGGCCCAGTACTTC
CSVRLRTGQGRAQYF
>TRBV6-6|TRBJ2-3|NA|TRBD2
TGTGCCAGCAGCGATTCGGGGGGGAGAAAAGATACGCAGTATTTT
CASSDSGGRKDTQYF
>TRBV5-1|TRBJ2-7|NA|TRBD1
TGCGCCAGCAGCTTAACAGGGGATCCCTACGAGCAGTACTTC
CASSLTGDPYEQYF
>TRBV9|TRBJ2-3|NA|NA
TGTGCCAGCAGCGTAGGAGACTCCTACATAACAGATACGCAGTATTTT
CASSVGDSYITDTQYF
>TRBV7-2|TRBJ2-1|NA|TRBD2
TGTGCCAGCAGCCGACTAGCGGGAGGCTACAATGAGCAGTTCTTC
CASSRLAGGYNEQFF
>TRBV5-1|TRBJ1-1|NA|TRBD1
TGCGCCAGCAGCTTGCTTTCAGGGGGCGCGAACACTGAAGCTTTCTTT
CASSLLSGGANTEAFF
>TRBV5-5|TRBJ2-5|NA|NA
TGTGCCAGCAGCCTGGGACGGTTCCAAGAGACCCAGTACTTC
CASSLGRFQETQYF
>TRBV10-3|TRBJ1-4|NA|NA
TGTGCCATCAGTGAGTCAAGGGAAAAACTGTTTTTT
CAISESREKLFF
>TRBV15|TRBJ2-5|NA|NA
TGTGCCACCAGCAGAGATATTAGGAACGGCCCTGGAGAGACCCAGTACTTC
CATSRDIRNGPGETQYF
>TRBV10-1|TRBJ2-7|NA|TRBD2
TGCGCCAGCAGTGGGCCCCTAGCGGGAGAGCAGTACTTC
CASSGPLAGEQYF
>TRBV28|TRBJ1-2|NA|TRBD1
TGTGCCAGCACCAGAGGGACAGGGGGTTACTCCAACTATGGCTACACCTTC
CASTRGTGGYSNYGYTF
>TRBV7-9|TRBJ2-1|NA|TRBD1
TGTGCCAGCAGCAAGTATCGGACAGGGACGAGGGATGAGCAGTTCTTC
CASSKYRTGTRDEQFF
>TRBV20-1|TRBJ2-4|once|NA
TGCAGTGCTCTCAAAAACATTCAGTACTTC
CSALKNIQYF
>TRBV6-1|TRBJ2-7|NA|TRBD2
TGTGCCAGCAGTGCGACCGGACTAGCGGGAGGTTTTTCACCCGAGCAGTACTTC
CASSATGLAGGFSPEQYF
>TRBV10-3|TRBJ2-1|NA|NA
TGTGCCACTGACCTTTCGGGGCCCCTCAGCGGCGATGAGCAGTTCTTC
CATDLSGPLSGDEQFF
>TRBV15|TRBJ2-7|NA|NA
TGTGCCACCAGCAGAGACTCGACAGAGCACGAGCAGTACTTC
CATSRDSTEHEQYF
>TRBV7-9|TRBJ1-4|NA|TRBD1
TGTGCCAGCAGACCTGGACAGGGGGGGCCCAGGAATGAAAAACTGTTTTTT
CASRPGQGGPRNEKLFF
>TRBV7-9|TRBJ1-1|NA|NA
TGTGCCAGCAGCTTCTATGGACGGGGACCGAAGAACACTGAAGCTTTCTTT
CASSFYGRGPKNTEAFF
>TRBV11-2|TRBJ2-7|NA|TRBD2
TGTGCCAGCAGACCAAGGCTGGCGGGGGGGATCTACGAGCAGTACTTC
CASRPRLAGGIYEQYF